This T cell receptor (beta chain) stems from a study of Ad26.COV2.S vaccination and SARS-CoV-2 variants. As to treatment: over 15 received Ad26.COV2.S at low or high dose, single or two shots; several received placebo; per-sample allocation not given. After the first vaccine or placebo injection, samples were drawn on day 63. Using immunoSEQ multiplex PCR, the repertoire was profiled, and TCRdb retains in-frame clones only, with some absent. The table includes about 350,000 clones, around 88% detected once. V was pared by 3 bases and J by 4 bases, with 10 bases of the junction left unmatched. This CDR3 spans 16 amino acids. In germline, CDR1 is SGHTA, CDR2 FQGNSA. A remark on this clone: Its antigen remains unidentified.

Broader study findings: Placebo recipients had lower spike-specific TCR breadth than vaccine recipients.

The chain couples TRBV7-2 to TRBJ2-3, with TRBD2 matching over 7 bases. This TCR derives from a person between 18 and 65 years old who received the Ad26.COV2.S COVID-19 vaccine or a placebo. This material consisted of peripheral blood, taken in a trial of Ad26.COV2.S vaccine versus placebo. CDR3 region: CASSFVTSSWPDTQYF. CDR3 DNA sequence: TGTGCCAGCAGCTTTGTGACTAGCTCTTGGCCAGATACGCAGTATTTT.